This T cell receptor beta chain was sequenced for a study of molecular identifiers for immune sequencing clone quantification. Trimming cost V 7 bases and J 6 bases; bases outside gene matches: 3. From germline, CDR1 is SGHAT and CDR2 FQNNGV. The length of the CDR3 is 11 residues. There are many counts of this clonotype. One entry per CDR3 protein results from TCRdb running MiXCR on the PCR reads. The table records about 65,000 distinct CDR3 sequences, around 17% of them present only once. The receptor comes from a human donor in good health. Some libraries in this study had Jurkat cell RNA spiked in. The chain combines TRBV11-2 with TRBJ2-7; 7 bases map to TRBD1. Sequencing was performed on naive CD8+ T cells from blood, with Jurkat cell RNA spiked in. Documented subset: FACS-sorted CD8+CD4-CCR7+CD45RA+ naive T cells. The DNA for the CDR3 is TGTGCCAGCAACCAGGGGGTCGAGCAGTACTTC. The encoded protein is CASNQGVEQYF.